This T cell receptor (beta chain) was recorded in a study of radiotherapy plus CTLA-4 blockade in lung cancer. Alongside CTLA-4 blockade with ipilimumab, patients with chemo-refractory metastatic non-small-cell lung cancer received focal radiation. Details on this clone: Its antigen is unidentified.

Measured with immunoSEQ multiplex PCR; TCRdb has only the in-frame clones, and not every one. The repertoire holds 84,000 or so clones, with about four fifths as singletons. This CDR3 is built from 14 residues. V trimming: 4 bases; J trimming: 11 bases; junction bases outside the gene matches: 13. Looked up from germline, CDR1 is SGDLS and CDR2 is YYNGEE. Whole-study results and caveats: The authors reported that early blood T cell clone dynamics, with interferon-beta, best predicted response.

This specimen was peripheral blood, taken from a patient treated with radiotherapy plus ipilimumab. The chain recombines TRBV9 with TRBJ2-3; 7 positions match TRBD2. The sequence was obtained from a human donor with non-small cell lung cancer that progressed on radiotherapy plus ipilimumab. CDR3 sequence: CASSSAQTSERQYF. The CDR3 coding sequence is TGTGCCAGCAGCTCTGCCCAAACTAGCGAAAGGCAGTATTTT.